The rows below give T cell receptor beta chains drawn from one sample of a study of CD8 T cells in Susac syndrome. MiXCR was run by TCRdb on the immunoSEQ multiplex PCR reads, yielding one entry per CDR3 protein. The sample includes roughly 88,000 distinct CDR3 sequences, 95% to 96% of them seen just once. The sequencing sample was made of CD8+ T cells from PBMCs. The receptors were gathered from a human donor with Susac syndrome. The CDR3 runs from the conserved cysteine through the conserved F or W. D genes are given only for firm matches. Only some rows state a clone size, as once, few, many or a class for expanded clones.

d_call clone_size j_call v_call cdr3_nt cdr3_aa
TRBD2 - TRBJ2-1 TRBV2 TGTGCCAGCATAGTAGCGGGGGGACCTAATGAGCAGTTCTTC CASIVAGGPNEQFF
TRBD1 medium-sized TRBJ1-3 TRBV9 TGTGCCAGCAGCCCATATGCCGGGACAGGGGTTTTGGACACCATATATTTT CASSPYAGTGVLDTIYF
TRBD2 - TRBJ2-3 TRBV20-1 TGCAGTGCTAGAGCCGGGGGGGAAGTCAGCACAGATACGCAGTATTTT CSARAGGEVSTDTQYF
- - TRBJ2-3 TRBV28 TGTGCCAGCAGTATTATAGATACGCAGTATTTT CASSIIDTQYF
TRBD1 - TRBJ2-7 TRBV28 TGTGCCAGCAGACCGGGACAGGCCCCCTACGAGCAGTACTTC CASRPGQAPYEQYF
- - TRBJ2-3 TRBV29-1 TGCAGCGTTGAAGAAACCCCTCGGGGCACAGATACGCAGTATTTT CSVEETPRGTDTQYF
TRBD1 - TRBJ2-7 TRBV12-3/TRBV12-4 TGTGCCAGCAGTCCACAGGGGTACACCTACGAGCAGTACTTC CASSPQGYTYEQYF
- - TRBJ2-4 TRBV4-1 TGCGCCAGCAGCCAAGATACCCCCAGGGTTCCCAAAAACATTCAGTACTTC CASSQDTPRVPKNIQYF
- - TRBJ2-3 TRBV28 TGTGCCAGCAGTTCGCCCGGGCAGGCTCCACAGGGTACGCAGTATTTT CASSSPGQAPQGTQYF
TRBD2 - TRBJ2-2 TRBV12-3/TRBV12-4 TGTGCCAGCAGTCCCCTGGGGGCTAGCGGGAGCCTCGGCACCGGGGAGCTGTTTTTT CASSPLGASGSLGTGELFF
- - TRBJ1-2 TRBV29-1 TGCAGCGCCCAACCCCAATATAACTATGGCTACACCTTC CSAQPQYNYGYTF
TRBD2 - TRBJ2-3 TRBV7-8 TGTGCCAGCAGCTTACGGGGTTTCGCGGGAGGTGGGGATACGCAGTATTTT CASSLRGFAGGGDTQYF
- - TRBJ2-2 TRBV7-2 TGTGCCAGCGGTCCTTTACGTAGTACCGGGGAGCTGTTTTTT CASGPLRSTGELFF
TRBD2 - TRBJ2-1 TRBV4-1 TGCGCCAGCAGCCAAACGGGACTAGCATCCTACAATGAGCAGTTCTTC CASSQTGLASYNEQFF
- - TRBJ2-7 TRBV30 TGTGCCTGGCGTTCAGGGGGAGGCTACGAGCAGTACTTC CAWRSGGGYEQYF
TRBD2 - TRBJ2-3 TRBV9 TGTGCCAGCAGCGCCCGAGCGGGGGCCCGCACAGATACGCAGTATTTT CASSARAGARTDTQYF
TRBD1 - TRBJ1-5 TRBV20-1 TGCAGTGCCGGGGACAGGGGGCCTCAGCCCCAGCATTTT CSAGDRGPQPQHF
TRBD2 - TRBJ2-1 TRBV5-1 TGCGCCAGCAGCTTGGCCCTAGCGGCCAACTACAATGAGCAGTTCTTC CASSLALAANYNEQFF
- - TRBJ2-1 TRBV19 TGTGCCAGTAGTATAGTGGCGCTATCGGAATACAATGAGCAGTTCTTC CASSIVALSEYNEQFF
- - TRBJ1-2 TRBV29-1 TGCAGCGTAAAGGAGAAGGGAAACTATGGCTACACCTTC CSVKEKGNYGYTF
- - TRBJ2-7 TRBV7-9 TGTGCCAGCAGCTTAACTTCGCGGCAGGGCCGTTACGAGCAGTACTTC CASSLTSRQGRYEQYF
- - TRBJ2-1 TRBV20-1 TGCAGTGCTAGAGATGGGCACCCCCGCTCCTACAATGAGCAGTTCTTC CSARDGHPRSYNEQFF